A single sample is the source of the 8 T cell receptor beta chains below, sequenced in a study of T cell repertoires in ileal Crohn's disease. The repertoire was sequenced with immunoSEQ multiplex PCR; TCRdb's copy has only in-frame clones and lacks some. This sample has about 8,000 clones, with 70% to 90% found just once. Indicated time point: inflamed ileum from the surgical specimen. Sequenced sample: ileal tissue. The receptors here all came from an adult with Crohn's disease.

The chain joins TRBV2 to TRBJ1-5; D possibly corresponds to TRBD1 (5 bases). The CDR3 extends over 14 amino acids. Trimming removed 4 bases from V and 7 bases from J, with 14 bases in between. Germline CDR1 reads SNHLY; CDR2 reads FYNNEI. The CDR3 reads CASSGPGTGQPQHF. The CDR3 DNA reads TGTGCCAGCAGTGGTCCAGGGACGGGACAGCCCCAGCATTTT.

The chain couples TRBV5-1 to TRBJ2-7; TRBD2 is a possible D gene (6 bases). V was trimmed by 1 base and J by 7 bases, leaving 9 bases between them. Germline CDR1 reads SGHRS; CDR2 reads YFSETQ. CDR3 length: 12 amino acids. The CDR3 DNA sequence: TGCGCCAGCAGCTTGTGGGGGGTTGAGCAGTACTTC. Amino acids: CASSLWGVEQYF.

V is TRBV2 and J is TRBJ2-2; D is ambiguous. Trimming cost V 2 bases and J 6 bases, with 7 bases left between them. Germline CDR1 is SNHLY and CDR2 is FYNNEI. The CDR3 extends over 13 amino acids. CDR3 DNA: TGTGCCAGCAGTGAAAATCCAGCCGGGGAGCTGTTTTTT. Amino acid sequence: CASSENPAGELFF.

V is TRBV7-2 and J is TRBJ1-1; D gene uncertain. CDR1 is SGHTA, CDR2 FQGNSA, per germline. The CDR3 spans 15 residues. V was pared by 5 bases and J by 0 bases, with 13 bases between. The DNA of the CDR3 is TGTGCCAGCAGCCTCGGAGCAACTATGAACACTGAAGCTTTCTTT. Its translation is CASSLGATMNTEAFF.

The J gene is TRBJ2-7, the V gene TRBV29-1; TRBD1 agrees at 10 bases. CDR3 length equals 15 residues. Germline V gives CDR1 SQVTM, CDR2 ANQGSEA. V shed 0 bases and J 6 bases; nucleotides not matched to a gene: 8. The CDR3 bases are TGCAGCGTTGAAGATCTAGGTGGGACAGGGGTCGAGCAGTACTTC. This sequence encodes CSVEDLGGTGVEQYF.

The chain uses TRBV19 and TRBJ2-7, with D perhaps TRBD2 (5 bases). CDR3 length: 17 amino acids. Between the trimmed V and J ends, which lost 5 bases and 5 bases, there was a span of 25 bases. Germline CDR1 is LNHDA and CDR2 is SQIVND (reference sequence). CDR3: CASSEFRPGLALDEQYF. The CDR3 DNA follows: TGTGCCAGTAGTGAATTTCGCCCGGGTCTAGCTTTGGACGAGCAGTACTTC.

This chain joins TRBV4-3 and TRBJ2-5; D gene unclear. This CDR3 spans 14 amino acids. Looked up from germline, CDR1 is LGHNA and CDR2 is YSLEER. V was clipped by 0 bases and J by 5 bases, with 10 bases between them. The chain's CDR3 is CASSQEASRETQYF. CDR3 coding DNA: TGCGCCAGCAGCCAAGAGGCTAGTCGGGAGACCCAGTACTTC.

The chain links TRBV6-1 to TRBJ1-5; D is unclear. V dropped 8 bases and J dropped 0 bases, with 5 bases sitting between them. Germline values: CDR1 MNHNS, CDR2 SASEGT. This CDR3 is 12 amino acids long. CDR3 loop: CASGVSNQPQHF. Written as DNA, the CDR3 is TGTGCCAGCGGAGTTAGCAATCAGCCCCAGCATTTT.